The 30 T cell receptor beta chains below come from one sample, sequenced in a study of shared clonotypes between healthy human individuals. TCRdb's copy holds only in-frame clones and misses some; the assay was immunoSEQ multiplex PCR. This sample has 730,000 or so clones; about three quarters occur once, and the top ten carry approximately 1.8%. Material for sequencing was memory CD4+ T cells sorted from blood. Subset specified: CD45RA-negative fraction. The source is a woman in her thirties in good health.

The rearrangement joins TRBV6-6 to TRBJ1-5, with D uncertain. CDR3 length: 13 amino acids. Germline V gene data show CDR1 as MNHNY and CDR2 as SVGAGI (reference sequence). V lost 6 bases to trimming and J lost 7 bases, with 13 bases between them. The CDR3: CASRDEARQPQHF. As DNA, the CDR3 is TGTGCCAGCAGAGACGAGGCCAGGCAGCCCCAGCATTTT.

The genes are TRBV6-5 and TRBJ2-7; the match to TRBD1 covers 9 bases. V shed 2 bases, J shed 1 base, and the junction held 6 bases outside the gene matches. CDR1 MNHEY and CDR2 SVGAGI come from the germline V gene. The CDR3 extends over 16 amino acids. The CDR3: CASSYNRGRGSYEQYF. CDR3 nucleotide sequence: TGTGCCAGCAGTTACAACAGGGGGCGCGGATCCTACGAGCAGTACTTC.

The chain uses TRBV28 and TRBJ1-5; D not resolved. Germline assignment: CDR1 MDHEN and CDR2 SYDVKM. The ends were cut back, 4 bases at V and 7 bases at J, with 11 bases in the middle. The CDR3 runs to 13 residues. CDR3 in DNA: TGTGCCAGCAGTTGGATGGGTGGACAGCCCCAGCATTTT. This encodes CASSWMGGQPQHF.

About this clone: A much larger clone is a single base away; this may be a read error. The rearrangement uses TRBV5-1 and TRBJ1-1; D remains ambiguous. V was shortened by 3 bases and J by 1 base, with 7 bases between the two germline ends. The CDR3 length is 13 residues. In germline, CDR1 is SGHRS, CDR2 YFSETQ. The CDR3 DNA is TGCGCCAGCAGCTGGGAAGGGAACACTGAAGCTTTCTTT. Protein product: CASSWEGNTEAFF.

The V gene is TRBV5-1, the J gene TRBJ2-2; 7 bases map to TRBD1. CDR3 length: 17 residues. V shed 4 bases, J shed 6 bases, and the junction held 15 bases outside the gene matches. CDR1 and CDR2 (germline): SGHRS, YFSETQ. CDR3 in amino acids: CASSTTGTRGTAGELFF. CDR3 in DNA: TGCGCCAGCAGCACCACCGGGACAAGGGGGACAGCCGGGGAGCTGTTTTTT.

The rearrangement joins TRBV6-4 to TRBJ2-3; D not resolved. Germline-derived CDR1 and CDR2 are MRHNA and SNTAGT. The CDR3 sequence is 15 residues long. V was shortened by 4 bases and J by 0 bases, with 11 bases between the two germline ends. The CDR3 loop is CASSATVASTDTQYF. CDR3 nucleotides: TGTGCCAGCAGTGCCACGGTCGCTAGCACAGATACGCAGTATTTT.

The chain combines TRBV12-5 with TRBJ2-3, with 12 positions matching TRBD2. This CDR3 has 15 amino acids. Per germline, CDR1 LGHNT and CDR2 FRNRAP. The J segment lost 8 bases and the V segment lost 6 bases, leaving 9 bases of the junction unmatched. CDR3 coding DNA: TGTGCTAGTGGGGTACAGACTAGCGGGAGCCCTACGCAGTATTTT. Translated, it gives CASGVQTSGSPTQYF.

The chain couples TRBV28 to TRBJ1-3; tentative D call: TRBD1 (5 bases). Germline CDR1 reads MDHEN; CDR2 reads SYDVKM. There are 13 residues in the CDR3. Trimming cost V 5 bases and J 4 bases, with 9 bases left between them. The CDR3 region has the DNA TGTGCCAGCAGTCAGGGTACCGGAAACACCATATATTTT. This encodes CASSQGTGNTIYF.

Here the CDR3 DNA reads TGCAGTGCTAGTTCTGGGGAGACCCAGTACTTC. Its protein product is CSASSGETQYF. This chain links TRBV20-1 with TRBJ2-5, with D unresolved. The CDR3 runs 11 residues. V dropped 3 bases and J dropped 5 bases, with 7 bases sitting between them. Germline V gives CDR1 DFQATT, CDR2 SNEGSKA (reference sequence).

This sequence joins TRBV9 and TRBJ2-2; 10 bases are a match to TRBD2. Per the germline V gene, CDR1 is SGDLS and CDR2 is YYNGEE. The CDR3 runs 18 residues. Trimming removed 3 bases from V and 7 bases from J; junction bases left unmatched: 15. CDR3 region: CASSAVGPSSGRGGELFF. CDR3 nucleotides: TGTGCCAGCAGCGCCGTAGGTCCATCAAGCGGGAGGGGCGGGGAGCTGTTTTTT.

The V gene is TRBV20-1, the J gene TRBJ2-3, with 9 bases matching TRBD2. CDR1 is DFQATT and CDR2 is SNEGSKA in the germline V gene (reference sequence). V shed 5 bases and J 12 bases; nucleotides not matched to a gene: 3. This CDR3 contains 10 residues. The CDR3 sequence: CSAGTSRQYF. The CDR3 nucleotides are TGCAGTGCTGGGACTAGCCGACAGTATTTT.

The rearrangement joins TRBV5-4 to TRBJ2-1; 10 nucleotides match TRBD2. This CDR3 spans 15 amino acids. Germline values: CDR1 SGHNT, CDR2 YYREEE (reference sequence). V shed 3 bases, J shed 4 bases, and the junction held 4 bases outside the gene matches. CDR3 loop: CASSSSGGIYNEQFF. Written as DNA, the CDR3 is TGTGCCAGCAGCTCTAGCGGGGGAATATACAATGAGCAGTTCTTC.

The J gene is TRBJ1-4, the V gene TRBV10-3; 7 bases match TRBD1. The trim removed 6 bases at V and 0 bases at J, leaving 7 bases unmatched. The CDR3 length is 16 residues. Germline CDR1 reads ENHRY; CDR2 reads SYGVKD. The CDR3 coding sequence is TGTGCCATCAGCCAAACAGGGGTTGCAACTAATGAAAAACTGTTTTTT. It specifies CAISQTGVATNEKLFF.

The table lists this clone with a count of one. In DNA, the CDR3 is TGTGCCAGCAGTTTATCACCTAGCGGCTACGAGCAGTACTTC. This encodes CASSLSPSGYEQYF. The chain is built from TRBV27 and TRBJ2-7; 7 positions agree with TRBD2. The CDR3 covers 14 residues. From germline, CDR1 is MNHEY and CDR2 SMNVEV (reference sequence). J lost 3 bases, V lost 0 bases, and 2 bases had no gene match.

The CDR3 DNA sequence: TGTGCCAGCGGGCATGAAAAGACCCAGTACTTC. It yields the protein CASGHEKTQYF. The rearrangement joins TRBV25-1 to TRBJ2-5, with D unclear. This CDR3 has 11 residues. The germline V gene encodes CDR1 MGHDK and CDR2 SYGVNS. V dropped 8 bases and J dropped 6 bases, with 10 bases sitting between them.

The chain is built from TRBV25-1 and TRBJ2-7; the D is unclear. V shed 7 bases and J shed 6 bases, with 10 bases lying between them. Germline V lookup: CDR1 MGHDK, CDR2 SYGVNS. The CDR3 is 11 residues long. In nucleotides, the CDR3 is TGTGCCAGCATACTCGACCCCGAGCAGTACTTC. It translates to CASILDPEQYF.

The rearrangement joins TRBV7-3 to TRBJ2-1, with D hard to call. The V end lost 2 bases, the J end lost 6 bases, and 14 bases lay between the germline ends. This CDR3 comprises 15 residues. Germline V gives CDR1 SGHTA, CDR2 FQGTGA. CDR3 coding DNA: TGTGCCAGCAGCTTATCAATCGAGTTTGGCAATGAGCAGTTCTTC. It specifies CASSLSIEFGNEQFF.

The rearrangement links TRBV28 to TRBJ2-7; 7 positions agree with TRBD1. Germline V gene data show CDR1 as MDHEN and CDR2 as SYDVKM. This CDR3 spans 15 amino acids. V dropped 4 bases and J dropped 2; count of bases not matched to a gene: 8. CDR3 sequence reads: CASSSSRQGAYEQYF. In DNA form, the CDR3 reads TGTGCCAGCAGTTCTTCCAGACAGGGAGCCTACGAGCAGTACTTC.

J is TRBJ2-7 and V is TRBV28, with 8 bases aligning to TRBD2. Germline V gene lookup returns CDR1 MDHEN and CDR2 SYDVKM. The CDR3 is made up of 16 amino acids. V was clipped by 7 bases and J by 2 bases; unmatched bases: 13. The CDR3 reads CASKDTSLAGTYEQYF. For the CDR3, the DNA is TGTGCCAGCAAGGACACGAGTCTAGCGGGTACCTACGAGCAGTACTTC.

This sequence joins TRBV25-1 and TRBJ1-2, with a weak D call TRBD1 (6 bases). This CDR3 is 17 amino acids long. V was shortened by 5 bases and J by 0 bases, with 19 bases between the two germline ends. Germline V gene data show CDR1 as MGHDK and CDR2 as SYGVNS. CDR3 sequence reads: CASSSVGGLLTNYGYTF. The CDR3 bases are TGTGCCAGCAGTTCCGTGGGGGGCCTCCTTACTAACTATGGCTACACCTTC.

As for this clone: Other DNA sequences from this sample encode an identical CDR3 as well. The chain is built from TRBV5-1 and TRBJ2-3; 7 bases fit TRBD2. V trimming: 2 bases; J trimming: 2 bases; junction bases outside the gene matches: 2. The CDR3 length is 14 residues. The germline CDR1 and CDR2 sequences are SGHRS and YFSETQ. The CDR3: CASSFGTITDTQYF. CDR3 DNA: TGCGCCAGCAGCTTCGGGACTATCACAGATACGCAGTATTTT. Looking up the rest from reference TRBV5-1 and TRBJ2-3 gives the full variable domain: KAGVTQTPRYLIKTRGQQVTLSCSPISGHRSVSWYQQTPGQGLQFLFEYFSETQRNKGNFPGRFSGRQFSNSRSEMNVSTLELGDSALYLCASSFGTITDTQYFGPGTRLTVL.

This clone was found a few times. This chain connects TRBV5-1 to TRBJ1-3, with D possibly TRBD1 on 5 matching bases. The germline V gene encodes CDR1 SGHRS and CDR2 YFSETQ. The CDR3 has 14 residues. Trimming left V 0 bases short and J 7 bases short, with 11 bases between. The CDR3: CASSLAGTDNTIYF. The CDR3 DNA follows: TGCGCCAGCAGCTTGGCCGGGACGGATAACACCATATATTTT.

As regards this clone: Other DNA sequences of this sample code for an identical CDR3. The chain employs TRBV7-2 and TRBJ2-3; a weak D match, TRBD1 (6 bases). From germline, CDR1 is SGHTA and CDR2 FQGNSA. Trimming stripped 3 bases from V and 0 bases from J, with 10 bases between. This CDR3 region has 15 residues. The CDR3 nucleotides read TGTGCCAGCAGCTTGGGACACCCTAGCACAGATACGCAGTATTTT. Encoded protein: CASSLGHPSTDTQYF. Full variable domain (missing parts from reference TRBV7-2 and TRBJ2-3): GAGVSQSPSNKVTEKGKDVELRCDPISGHTALYWYRQSLGQGLEFLIYFQGNSAPDKSGLPSDRFSAERTGGSVSTLTIQRTQQEDSAVYLCASSLGHPSTDTQYFGPGTRLTVL.

The rearrangement uses TRBV25-1 and TRBJ2-2, with D hard to call. Trimming pared 6 bases from V and 0 bases from J, leaving 5 bases between. Germline V gives CDR1 MGHDK, CDR2 SYGVNS. The CDR3 has 13 amino acids. The CDR3 loop reads CASRQTNTGELFF. The CDR3, as DNA: TGTGCCAGCAGACAAACGAACACCGGGGAGCTGTTTTTT.

The V call is TRBV7-2, the J call TRBJ2-1; tentative D call: TRBD1 (5 bases). The CDR3 has 13 residues. Per the germline V gene, CDR1 is SGHTA and CDR2 is FQGNSA. V was clipped by 7 bases and J by 9 bases, with 16 bases between them. The chain's CDR3 is CASTFRQTAEQFF. The DNA for the CDR3 is TGTGCCAGCACCTTCAGACAGACCGCTGAGCAGTTCTTC.

The gene calls are TRBV19 and TRBJ1-2; D may be TRBD1 (6 bases). Germline CDR1 reads LNHDA; CDR2 reads SQIVND (reference sequence). Trimming took 6 bases from V and 5 from J, leaving 13 bases between them. This CDR3 comprises 13 residues. CDR3 DNA sequence: TGTGCCAGTAGCCCCGACAGGAGATATGGCTACACCTTC. This encodes CASSPDRRYGYTF.

About this clone itself: Other nucleotide sequences from this sample produce the same CDR3. V usage is TRBV6-1 and J usage is TRBJ2-5, with TRBD2 matching 12 bases. Germline CDR1 and CDR2: MNHNS and SASEGT. CDR3 length: 15 residues. V lost 2 bases to trimming and J lost 4 bases; unmatched junction nucleotides: 2. The CDR3 nucleotides are TGTGCCAGCAGTGAACTAGCGGGAGGGCCAGAGACCCAGTACTTC. This codes for CASSELAGGPETQYF.

This clone was seen a few times. The chain employs TRBV5-1 and TRBJ1-1, with a weak D call TRBD1 (5 bases). V shed 2 bases and J shed 1 base, with 9 bases lying between them. This CDR3 has 14 amino acids. Germline V lookup: CDR1 SGHRS, CDR2 YFSETQ. The CDR3 protein is CASSFGGTNTEAFF. The DNA of the CDR3 is TGCGCCAGCAGCTTTGGGGGGACGAACACTGAAGCTTTCTTT.

The V call is TRBV19, the J call TRBJ1-2; TRBD1 might be the D (5 bases). V dropped 5 bases and J dropped 3 bases, with 10 bases sitting between them. Germline V CDR1 and CDR2: LNHDA, SQIVND (reference sequence). The CDR3 is 13 amino acids. The CDR3 DNA reads as TGTGCCAGTAGTCGGGACGGCGACTATGGCTACACCTTC. As protein: CASSRDGDYGYTF.

V is TRBV7-9 and J is TRBJ1-5, with 8 bases that match TRBD1. This CDR3 comprises 14 residues. Germline V lookup: CDR1 SEHNR, CDR2 FQNEAQ (reference sequence). Trimming took 4 bases from V and 2 from J; bases not matched to a gene: 1. For the CDR3, the DNA is TGTGCCAGCAGCTCGACAGGGGGCAATCAGCCCCAGCATTTT. Translating it yields CASSSTGGNQPQHF.